This TCR beta chain was identified during a study of Ad26.COV2.S vaccination and SARS-CoV-2 variants. Looking at the study overall: The trial was COV1001 and the donor's arm was Ad26.COV2.S. Intramuscular Ad26.COV2.S at 5x10^10 or 1x10^11 viral particles.

Per germline, CDR1 MNHEY and CDR2 SVGEGT. V dropped 5 bases and J dropped 6 bases, with 16 bases sitting between them. The CDR3 is 14 residues long. The study, taken as a whole, reports: Placebo recipients and vaccine recipients were similar in non-spike TCR breadth.

As regards this clone: The antigen is undetermined.

Treatment specified: about 20 received Ad26.COV2.S at low or high dose, single or two shots; roughly 5 received placebo; per-sample allocation not given. Collection of the samples took place on day 63 after the first injection of vaccine or placebo. It was an adult aged 18-55 years in Boston who was the donor. The repertoire was sequenced with immunoSEQ multiplex PCR; TCRdb's copy has only in-frame clones and lacks some. The sample lists 300,000 to 400,000 clones; about 86% were seen once. The clonotype originates from a person aged 18 to 65 who received the Ad26.COV2.S COVID-19 vaccine or a placebo. The chain uses TRBV6-2 or TRBV6-3 and TRBJ1-2; D might be TRBD1 (5 bases). The sequencing here drew on peripheral blood, taken in a trial of Ad26.COV2.S vaccine versus placebo. The CDR3 DNA reads as TGTGCCAGCAGTCGCCCCGCAGGGTTGGATGGCTACACCTTC. Translating it yields CASSRPAGLDGYTF.